This T cell receptor beta chain was recorded in a study of cytomegalovirus exposure and HLA in healthy donors (dated by TCRdb to about 2017). For the wider study: An earlier analysis of a few hundred of the donors reported about 280 Gb of sequence data and approximately 120 million unique TCR beta sequences obtained from 180 million or so T cells. Alongside the repertoire data, information on donor age, sex, ethnicity and CMV serostatus was compiled. In addition to the first cohort of 666 subjects, a separate validation cohort of under 150 different subjects was used. In a later analysis, previously published TCR beta repertoires from some 640 donors were re-analyzed and high-resolution HLA genotyping was added so that TCR occurrence patterns could be studied. Roughly 300 gigabases of sequencing data and about 92 million unique TCR sequences made up an early release that covered several hundred HLA-typed donors. HLA typing included class I and class II loci at four-digit resolution. The later analysis used no new phenotypic data to find candidate immune exposures, relying instead on TCR beta sequences and their occurrence across donors. A later genetic analysis took genome-wide SNP genotypes for about 65% of the roughly 670 donors and used that subset as a discovery cohort. Among about 370 genotyped donors of the cohort, an average of approximately 220,000 unique TCR beta nucleotide sequences was sequenced per donor, of which about 20% were non-productive. Among the approximately 430 genotyped donors, roughly 80% belonged to the genetic ancestry cluster associated with self-reported Caucasian donors. All discovery cohort repertoires had been generated on a single sequencing platform. The T cell repertoires of under 750 subjects were profiled by immunosequencing and related to cytomegalovirus serostatus. A few DR-DQ haplotypes were handled as single units for association and clustering because linkage in the cohort was strong. In an earlier analysis of several hundred of the donors, high-throughput TCR beta sequencing was used to judge whether each TCR beta V gene segment behaved as functional or pseudogenic. The study aimed to test whether cataloging public T cell receptors could reveal signatures of past pathogen exposure. Typing coverage differed by locus: A, B, C, DRB1 and DQB1 were typed in roughly 620-640 donors, DQA1 in 522, DPA1 in approximately 600, and DPB1 in around 440. High-throughput TCR immunosequencing, statistical association of individual TCRs with disease status, and machine learning were combined to predict cytomegalovirus infection status. Overall study results and their limits: A later analysis found that most CMV-associated TCR beta chains appeared HLA-restricted, with HLA associations seemingly driven largely by CMV exposure. In the study, approximately 160 TCR beta chains were listed as associated with cytomegalovirus. Compared with the approximately 670-donor mean, donors in an Asian-associated ancestry cluster had fewer N-insertions in productive TCRs, according to a later genetic analysis. A few of the identified cytomegalovirus-associated TCR beta chains were confirmed in vitro to be specific for cytomegalovirus antigens. A group of highly shared sequence variants was considered likely to be a technical artifact of the sequencing pipeline. Assigning TCR associations to individual alleles was difficult when HLA alleles, especially DR and DQ, strongly co-occurred. Linkage disequilibrium might explain the correlated functional status among segregating V segments, but an unknown experimental factor could not be excluded. Only TCR beta chains were sequenced in this cohort, and the absence of alpha or paired-chain data limited detectable features. It was suggested by the authors that the approach could potentially be generalized to other disease states and immunological phenotypes. Broadly in line with IMGT annotations, most TCR beta V segments showed up in productive rearrangements about 87% or about 30% of the time in an earlier analysis of approximately 640 of the donors. A later genetic analysis associated a missense DCLRE1C variant with V-gene and J-gene trimming of TCR beta chains, and an independent cohort replicated the association. At a false discovery rate of 0.05, a later analysis linked around 15,000 TCR beta sequences to specific HLA alleles. Compared with equally common non-associated chains, HLA-associated TCR beta chains in a later analysis were more clonally expanded and had lower generation probabilities. The earlier analysis of 587 of the donors excluded over 15 rarely observed V segments, including chromosome 9 orphons, because counts were too low. In a later analysis, TCR association rates were found to vary across HLA loci, with the most associated TCRs seen for DRB1 alleles and the fewest for HLA-C alleles. A further reported finding was that TCR beta sequences accurately predicted the HLA-A and HLA-B alleles for most subjects in the first cohort. Across donors, most TCR sequences were observed very rarely, whereas some public TCRs were present in many individuals. Cytomegalovirus status was reported to be diagnosed by the classifier with high specificity and sensitivity in both the original and validation cohorts. Presence/absence analyses assumed roughly uniform sequencing depth across donors, an assumption that may not hold. Because some donors lacked HLA typing at each locus, the association tests relied only on the typed subset. According to a later analysis, parvovirus B19, influenza, CMV and Epstein-Barr virus appeared linked to several top co-occurrence clusters. The 87-base-pair reads could not distinguish some IMGT-functional V segments, including TRBV6-2 and TRBV6-3, so those segments were excluded. Immune exposure information for the cohort was limited to CMV serostatus.

Per the germline V gene, KGHSH is the CDR1 and LQKENI is the CDR2. The CDR3 holds 15 amino acids from the cysteine to the phenylalanine. Only CDR3 DNA is held: 45 bases, read in frame from base 1. V drops 2 bases and J drops 5 bases, leaving 13 bases in between. In total, 500 to 700 healthy bone marrow donors made up the cohort. At the time of sampling, every cohort member was nominally healthy, though immune exposures that went unrecorded were likely present. The donor tested CMV seropositive, placing the donor among the approximately 310 seropositive members of the cohort. Each donor provided a peripheral blood sample, and peripheral blood mononuclear cells were used for TCR beta sequencing. The Qiagen DNeasy Blood Extraction Kit was used to extract genomic DNA from the blood cell samples. To prepare the library, the immunoSEQ multiplex PCR assay was applied. For the multiplex PCR, a mixture combining 60 forward primers for TCR Vbeta segments and 13 reverse primers for TCR Jbeta segments was used. A multiplex PCR assay on genomic DNA amplified the CDR3 region of rearranged TCR beta genes. On the Illumina HiSeq System, the amplified TCR beta libraries were sequenced as 87-base-pair reads. As for the authors' bioinformatics: A later analysis counted some 74 million unique TCR beta chains across the 550 to 750 repertoires, and roughly 9.9 million of these chains were shared by at least two donors. A nearest-neighbor algorithm error-corrected the raw reads and collapsed the reads into unique sequences, merging closely related sequences to remove PCR and sequencing errors. Alignment of CDR3 sequences to IMGT reference sequences was used to assign V, D and J gene segments. For a sequence to be retained, at least a six-nucleotide match to both a V gene segment and a J gene segment was required. A rearrangement was called productive if the CDR3 had no stop codons and remained in frame with V and J, and every other rearrangement was called non-productive. Following IMGT convention, CDR3 was defined as the stretch from the second conserved V-encoded cysteine up to the conserved J-encoded phenylalanine. The earlier analysis of 500 to 650 of the donors excluded any sequence lacking an unambiguous match to a single V gene segment. An earlier analysis of a few hundred of the donors called V segments functional above 56.7% productive rearrangements and segregating when the between-donor standard deviation exceeded 5%. A statistical classification framework was developed to diagnose cytomegalovirus status using the catalog of TCR beta chain sequences. In a later analysis, V and J genes were assigned by comparing TCR nucleotide sequences against IMGT/GENE-DB human TR gene sequences. The TCRdist pipeline was used in a later analysis to assign CDR3 sequences and most-parsimonious VDJ recombination scenarios. In a later analysis, each TCR beta chain was defined by its CDR3 amino acid sequence together with its V-gene family, and reads lacking a unique V-gene family were excluded. A later analysis removed 592 highly shared, low-generation-probability nucleotide sequences to deal with suspected cross-contamination and a sequencing artifact. For each public chain, a later analysis derived a clonal expansion index from normalized ranks of inferred template counts within each repertoire. In a later analysis, generation probabilities were computed with a VDJ recombination model fitted to out-of-frame rearrangements, and the resulting probabilities were checked against IGoR. Hypergeometric tests were used in a later analysis to score TCR-TCR, TCR-HLA and TCR-CMV co-occurrence, with a repertoire-size bias correction applied to the TCR pairs. A later analysis estimated false discovery rates by permuting HLA or CMV assignments 20 times. In a later analysis, co-occurring TCRs were grouped using DBSCAN, and TCRdist sequence similarity was added for clustering within HLA-allele-positive subsets. Repertoires with fewer than 30,000 or more than 120,000 public chains were left out of co-occurrence clustering, as were about 5 repertoires with anomalous nucleotide sharing. TCRdb obtained this table from immuneACCESS and retained in-frame rearrangements with V and J assigned. These tables miss some clones; where compared with another copy, unresolved V genes account for less than half of the shortfall, and the remainder is unexplained. From that table come the V and J calls and clone size; the DNA was used to work out D and trimming. This sample has about 120,000 clones in its table, and roughly 80% of those were observed once. Of the sample, 3.5% to 4.5% falls within the top ten clones.

As concerns this clone: Its target antigen remains unknown. No base-level quality is on record; no much larger clone is a single base apart.

Sample: PBMCs. The TCR comes from a man between 18 and 29 years old in good health and CMV-seropositive. The sequence is built from TRBV18 and TRBJ2-1; a tentative D call is TRBD2 (5 bases match). The CDR3: CASSPGDYLNNEQFF. The nucleotide sequence reads TGTGCCAGCTCACCAGGAGACTACCTTAACAATGAGCAGTTCTTC.